What follows is one T cell receptor (beta chain) and its context. This sample is drawn from a study of blood T cell repertoires in COVID-19. On the study more broadly: Sites in the United States, Italy and Spain provided acute and convalescent COVID-19 samples. In each case, the material was cDNA or gDNA derived from T cells, B-cell-depleted T cells, or PBMCs.

Assay used: immunoSEQ multiplex PCR; TCRdb lists only in-frame clones, some missing. The sample consists of more than 150,000 clones, about four fifths of them appearing once. This CDR3 comprises 15 residues. Per germline, CDR1 LNHDA and CDR2 SQIVND (reference sequence). Trimming took 3 bases from V and 0 from J, leaving 12 bases between them. Sequencing used peripheral blood. This receptor was taken from a woman of 80 years or more with COVID-19, enrolled during active disease. V gene TRBV19 combines with J gene TRBJ2-7; D unresolved. CDR3 in DNA: TGTGCCAGTAGTATTACTTCCCGAAGCTCCTACGAGCAGTACTTC. It encodes CASSITSRSSYEQYF.